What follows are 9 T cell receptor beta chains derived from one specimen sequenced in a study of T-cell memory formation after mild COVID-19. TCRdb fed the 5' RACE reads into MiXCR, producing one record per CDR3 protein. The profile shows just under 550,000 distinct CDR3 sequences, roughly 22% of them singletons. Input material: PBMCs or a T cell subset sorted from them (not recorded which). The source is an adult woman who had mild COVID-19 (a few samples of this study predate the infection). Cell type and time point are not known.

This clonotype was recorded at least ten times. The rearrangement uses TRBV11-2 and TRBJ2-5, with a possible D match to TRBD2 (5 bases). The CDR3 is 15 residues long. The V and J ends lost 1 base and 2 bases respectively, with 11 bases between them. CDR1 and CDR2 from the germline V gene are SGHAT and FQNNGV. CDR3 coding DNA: TGTGCCAGCAGCTTAGGGGCCGGCGGGCAAGAGACCCAGTACTTC. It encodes CASSLGAGGQETQYF.

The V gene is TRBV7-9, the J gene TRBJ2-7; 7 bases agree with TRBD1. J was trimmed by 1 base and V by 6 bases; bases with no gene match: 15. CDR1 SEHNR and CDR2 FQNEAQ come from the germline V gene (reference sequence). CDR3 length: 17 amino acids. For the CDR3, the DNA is TGTGCCAGCAGTTTGGGACAGACACCGTCGCTATCCTACGAGCAGTACTTC. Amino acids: CASSLGQTPSLSYEQYF.

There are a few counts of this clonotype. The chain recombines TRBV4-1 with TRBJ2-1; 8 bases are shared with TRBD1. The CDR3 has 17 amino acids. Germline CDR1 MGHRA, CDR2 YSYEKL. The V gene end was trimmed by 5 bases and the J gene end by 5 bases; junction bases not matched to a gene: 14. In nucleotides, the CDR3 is TGCGCCAGCAGCTTCCCTCCCGGGACAGGTGACAACAATGAGCAGTTCTTC. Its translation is CASSFPPGTGDNNEQFF.

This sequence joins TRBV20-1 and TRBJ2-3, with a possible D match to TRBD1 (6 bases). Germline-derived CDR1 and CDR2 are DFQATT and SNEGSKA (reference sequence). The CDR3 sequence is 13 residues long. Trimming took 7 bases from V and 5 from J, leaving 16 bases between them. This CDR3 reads CSGRRGYRDTQYF. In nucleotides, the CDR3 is TGCAGTGGTCGAAGGGGGTATCGAGATACGCAGTATTTT.

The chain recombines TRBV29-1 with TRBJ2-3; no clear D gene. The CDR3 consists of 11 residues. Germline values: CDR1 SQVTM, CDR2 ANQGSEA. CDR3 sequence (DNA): TGCTCTCCGGTTGGATTCGATACGCAGTATTTT. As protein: CSPVGFDTQYF.

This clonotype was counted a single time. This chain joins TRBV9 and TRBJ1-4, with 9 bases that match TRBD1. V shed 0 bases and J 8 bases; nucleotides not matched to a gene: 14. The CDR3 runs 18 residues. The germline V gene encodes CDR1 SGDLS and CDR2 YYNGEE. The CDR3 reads CASSVGRWDRVPEEKLFF. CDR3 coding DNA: TGTGCCAGCAGCGTAGGACGATGGGACAGGGTACCGGAGGAAAAACTGTTTTTT.

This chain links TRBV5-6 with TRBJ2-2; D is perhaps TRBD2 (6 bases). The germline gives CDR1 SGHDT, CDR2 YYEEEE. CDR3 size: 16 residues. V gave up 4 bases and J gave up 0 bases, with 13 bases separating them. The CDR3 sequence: CASSPFGGPNTGELFF. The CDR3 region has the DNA TGTGCCAGCAGCCCATTCGGGGGTCCGAACACCGGGGAGCTGTTTTTT.

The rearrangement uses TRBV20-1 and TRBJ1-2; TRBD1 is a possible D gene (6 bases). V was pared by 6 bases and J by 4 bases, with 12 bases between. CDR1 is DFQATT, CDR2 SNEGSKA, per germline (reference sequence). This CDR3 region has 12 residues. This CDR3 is CSATGSSYGYTF. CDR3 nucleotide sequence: TGCAGTGCCACAGGGTCTAGCTATGGCTACACCTTC.

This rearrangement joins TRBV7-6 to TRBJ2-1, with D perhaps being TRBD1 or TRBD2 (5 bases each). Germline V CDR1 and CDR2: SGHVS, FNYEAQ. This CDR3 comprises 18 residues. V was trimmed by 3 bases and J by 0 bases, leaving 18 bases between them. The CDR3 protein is CASSFRASGTTSYNEQFF. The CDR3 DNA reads TGTGCCAGCAGCTTCCGGGCGTCGGGGACCACCTCCTACAATGAGCAGTTCTTC.